This T cell receptor beta chain was recovered during a study of cytomegalovirus exposure and HLA in healthy donors. Trimming shortened V by 3 bases and J by 1 base, and 11 bases separated the two germline ends. The CDR3 covers 15 residues. The germline V gene has CDR1 SGHDT and CDR2 YYEEEE. The PCR contained 60 Vbeta and 13 Jbeta primers. Measured with immunoSEQ multiplex PCR; TCRdb has only the in-frame clones, and not every one. The table shows approximately 190,000 clones, with over 70% occurring only once. This clone was counted once. The chain recombines TRBV5-6 with TRBJ2-1; maybe TRBD2 (6 bases). Sequenced material: PBMCs. This TCR derives from a man aged 40-49 years in good health and CMV-seropositive. The CDR3 sequence is CASSYPSESYNEQFF. The CDR3 nucleotides are TGTGCCAGCAGCTACCCTAGCGAATCCTACAATGAGCAGTTCTTC.